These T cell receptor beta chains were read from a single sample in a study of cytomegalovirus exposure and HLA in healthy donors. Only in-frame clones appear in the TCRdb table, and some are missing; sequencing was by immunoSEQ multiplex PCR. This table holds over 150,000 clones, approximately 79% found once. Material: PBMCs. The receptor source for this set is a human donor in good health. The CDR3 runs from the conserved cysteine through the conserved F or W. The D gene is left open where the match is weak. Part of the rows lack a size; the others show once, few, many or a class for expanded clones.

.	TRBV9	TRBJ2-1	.	TGTGCCAGCAGCCCTCACCGTGGAGGAGTCGACAATGAGCAGTTCTTC	CASSPHRGGVDNEQFF
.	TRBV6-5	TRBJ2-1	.	TGTGCCAGCAGTCCAACAACAGGGCTCGAGCAGTTCTTC	CASSPTTGLEQFF
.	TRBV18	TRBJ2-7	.	TGTGCCAGCTCACCACCAACTAGAGGGGGCGAGCAGTACTTC	CASSPPTRGGEQYF
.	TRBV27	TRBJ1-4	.	TGTGCCAGCAGTTTCTCTGCAACTAATGAAAAACTGTTTTTT	CASSFSATNEKLFF
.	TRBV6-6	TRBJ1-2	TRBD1	TGTGCCAGCAGTCTCGGGACAGGGTTTGGCTACACCTTC	CASSLGTGFGYTF
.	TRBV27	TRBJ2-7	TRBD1	TGTGCCAGCAGTGCCGGGACAGCCTACGAGCAGTACTTC	CASSAGTAYEQYF
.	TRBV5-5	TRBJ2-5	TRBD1	TGTGCCAGCAGCTTGTCACAGGGGTACCAAGAGACCCAGTACTTC	CASSLSQGYQETQYF
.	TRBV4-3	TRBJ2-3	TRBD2	TGCGCCAGCAGCCAATTTACAGCGGGGGGTACAGATACGCAGTATTTT	CASSQFTAGGTDTQYF
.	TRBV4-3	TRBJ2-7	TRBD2	TGCGCCAGCAGCCAAGGGCTAGCGGGTCATACCTACGAGCAGTACTTC	CASSQGLAGHTYEQYF
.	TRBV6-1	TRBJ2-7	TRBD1	TGTGCCAGCAGTGAGATGACAGGGTACGAGCAGTACTTC	CASSEMTGYEQYF
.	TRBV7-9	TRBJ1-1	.	TGTGCCAGCAGCCTTAGCGGCACTGAAGCTTTCTTT	CASSLSGTEAFF
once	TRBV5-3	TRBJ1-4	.	TGTGCCAGAAGCTTGGCAAGTGAATTCCGCGGGGAGCAGGAAAAACTGTTTTTT	CARSLASEFRGEQEKLFF
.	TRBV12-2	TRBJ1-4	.	TGTGCAAGTCGCTTAGCGCGCAAAACCGGGACAGAACAACCAACTAATGAAAAACTGTTTTTT	CASRLARKTGTEQPTNEKLFF
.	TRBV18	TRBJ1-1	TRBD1	TGTGCCAGCCAGGGACAGGGCATGAACACTGAAGCTTTCTTT	CASQGQGMNTEAFF
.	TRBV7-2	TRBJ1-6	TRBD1	TGTGCCAGCAGCTTAGGGCCAGGGGGCAGTTCACCCCTCCACTTT	CASSLGPGGSSPLHF
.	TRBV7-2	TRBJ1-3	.	TGTGCCAGCAGCCATAGACGGGACTCTGGAAACACCATATATTTT	CASSHRRDSGNTIYF
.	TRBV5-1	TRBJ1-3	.	TGCGCCAGCAGCTTGGAAGGCCAGGGAGGAAACACCATATATTTT	CASSLEGQGGNTIYF
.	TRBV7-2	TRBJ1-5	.	TGTGCCAGCAGCTTAGCTCACACAGGCAATCAGCCCCAGCATTTT	CASSLAHTGNQPQHF
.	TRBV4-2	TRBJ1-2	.	TGTGCCAGCAGCCAAGAGGCAGGGGCATTGATGCATGGCTACACCTTC	CASSQEAGALMHGYTF